The entry that follows covers one T cell receptor (beta chain) sequence. Its antigen is unknown. The CDR3 length is 11 residues. CDR1 DFQATT and CDR2 SNEGSKA come from the germline V gene (reference sequence). V lost 5 bases and J lost 7, with 11 bases in between. Ahead of sequencing, the ViraFEST assay grew antigen-specific CD4+ T cells using viral peptide pools. The culture ran for roughly ten days, and then CD4+ T cells were isolated. Previously uninfected by SARS-CoV-2, the vaccine recipients also showed negative nucleocapsid antibodies. Profiling relied on immunoSEQ multiplex PCR, and the TCRdb table lists in-frame clones only, not all of them. The repertoire holds just under 75,000 clones, with roughly 79% as singletons. These data originate in a study of vaccination effects on CD4 cells after COVID-19.

The sequence was obtained from a human donor who received a COVID-19 vaccine. The sequenced sample was CD4+ T cells from PBMCs cultured with HCoV-NL63 spike peptides, obtained before COVID-19 vaccination. This chain connects TRBV20-1 to TRBJ1-2; D gene unclear. For the CDR3, the DNA is TGCAGTGCTGGAGGGATCGGTGGCTACACCTTC. Translating it yields CSAGGIGGYTF.